Each of the 25 T cell receptor beta chains below was sequenced from the same sample in a study of beta chain features in type 1 diabetes. Every isolated RNA sample was fully reverse transcribed, so sequencing captured expressed TCRB transcripts. This table comes from immunoSEQ multiplex PCR, and its TCRdb copy is limited to in-frame clones, with some not included. The sample has hundreds of thousands of clones, about 32% seen once. The sequencing sample was made of naive CD4+ T cells from blood. These receptors came from a man younger than 35 in good health.

The V call is TRBV29-1, the J call TRBJ2-3, with D possibly matching TRBD2 (6 bases). Germline CDR1 and CDR2: SQVTM and ANQGSEA. The CDR3 totals 14 residues. V lost 5 bases and J lost 4, with 16 bases in between. Here the CDR3 DNA reads TGCAGCGTTCGTCTAGCGAGATGGGCAGATACGCAGTATTTT. It codes for CSVRLARWADTQYF.

This clone was observed a few times. The V call is TRBV5-1, the J call TRBJ2-1; D unresolved. From germline, CDR1 is SGHRS and CDR2 YFSETQ. This CDR3 has 12 amino acids. Trimming took off 4 bases at V and 7 bases at J, with 9 bases between the two ends. CDR3 sequence: CASSVTLNEQFF. The DNA for the CDR3 is TGCGCCAGCAGCGTGACTCTGAATGAGCAGTTCTTC.

The CDR3 DNA is TGTGCCAGCAGTGCAAACAGGGTAGGCATGAACACTGAAGCTTTCTTT. Translating gives CASSANRVGMNTEAFF. V gene TRBV27 combines with J gene TRBJ1-1; TRBD1 might be the D (6 bases). Trimming removed 5 bases at V and 0 bases at J, with 16 bases between. Germline CDR1 MNHEY, CDR2 SMNVEV (reference sequence). There are 16 residues in the CDR3.

This clone has just a few counts. The chain recombines TRBV7-2 with TRBJ2-3; the D gene is possibly TRBD1 (6 bases). This CDR3 contains 15 residues. Trimming took 1 base from V and 2 from J, leaving 10 bases between them. Looked up from germline, CDR1 is SGHTA and CDR2 is FQGNSA. The CDR3 loop is CASSLVSGATDTQYF. The CDR3 DNA is TGTGCCAGCAGCTTAGTTTCAGGGGCCACAGATACGCAGTATTTT. The entire variable domain, with the rest obtained from reference TRBV7-2 and TRBJ2-3, is as follows: GAGVSQSPSNKVTEKGKDVELRCDPISGHTALYWYRQSLGQGLEFLIYFQGNSAPDKSGLPSDRFSAERTGGSVSTLTIQRTQQEDSAVYLCASSLVSGATDTQYFGPGTRLTVL.

As for this clone: The same CDR3 arises from other DNA sequences in this sample as well. V is TRBV30 and J is TRBJ2-7; D not resolved. Germline assignment: CDR1 GTSNPN and CDR2 SVGIG (reference sequence). The CDR3 runs to 11 residues. The V end was cut by 1 base, the J end by 4 bases, with 5 bases between. CDR3 bases: TGTGCCTGGAGTGCGACGTACGAGCAGTACTTC. Amino acids: CAWSATYEQYF.

The CDR3 region is CASSPGQGRSKNIQYF. CDR3 DNA: TGTGCCAGCAGCCCCGGACAGGGCCGTTCCAAAAACATTCAGTACTTC. The chain recombines TRBV7-9 with TRBJ2-4, with 8 bases matching TRBD1. This CDR3 is built from 16 residues. Germline CDR1 is SEHNR and CDR2 is FQNEAQ (reference sequence). Germline trimming cut 5 bases from V and 2 bases from J; bases unmatched to any gene: 8.

The J gene is TRBJ2-4, the V gene TRBV15; D call uncertain. The CDR3 is made up of 14 amino acids. V was trimmed by 0 bases and J by 5 bases, leaving 8 bases between them. Per the germline V gene, CDR1 is LNHNV and CDR2 is YYDKDF (reference sequence). CDR3 residues: CATSRDTAENIQYF. The DNA for the CDR3 is TGTGCCACCAGCAGAGATACGGCGGAAAACATTCAGTACTTC.

In its sample, this clone was seen a few times. This chain connects TRBV29-1 to TRBJ1-2; the D gene is possibly TRBD1 (5 bases). V was shortened by 2 bases and J by 1 base, with 11 bases between the two germline ends. The CDR3 has 14 amino acids. Germline CDR1 and CDR2: SQVTM and ANQGSEA. For the CDR3, the DNA is TGCAGCGTTGAATCACTGGGGGATAACTATGGCTACACCTTC. Protein sequence: CSVESLGDNYGYTF.

The chain is built from TRBV9 and TRBJ2-3, with D possibly TRBD1 on 6 matching bases. Germline assignment: CDR1 SGDLS and CDR2 YYNGEE. V lost 4 bases, J lost 0 bases, and 9 bases lay in between. The CDR3 extends over 14 amino acids. The CDR3 is CASSLGQSTDTQYF. The DNA of the CDR3 is TGTGCCAGCAGCCTCGGACAGAGCACAGATACGCAGTATTTT.

V and J are TRBV2 and TRBJ1-5, with D possibly TRBD1 on 6 matching bases. With 3 bases removed from V and 1 base from J, the gap between germline ends came to 7 bases. Germline V gene data show CDR1 as SNHLY and CDR2 as FYNNEI. The CDR3 consists of 14 residues. The CDR3 region is CASSDQGSNQPQHF. CDR3 nucleotides: TGTGCCAGCAGTGACCAGGGGAGCAATCAGCCCCAGCATTTT.

Worth noting for this clone: One end of the junction fails to match germline, which may point to a read error. The J gene is TRBJ2-7, the V gene TRBV30; 11 positions match TRBD2. Germline assignment: CDR1 GTSNPN and CDR2 SVGIG (reference sequence). The CDR3 runs 15 residues. CDR3: CAWSAGLAGSHEQYF. The CDR3 coding sequence is TGTGCCTGGAGTGCAGGACTAGCGGGCTCCCACGAGCAGTACTTC.

This clone turned up a few times. The J gene is TRBJ2-2, the V gene TRBV29-1, with 9 bases lining up with TRBD1. After removal of 8 bases from V and 1 base from J, the junction contained 5 bases not matched to a gene. There are 14 residues in the CDR3. Germline V gene sequence: CDR1 SQVTM, CDR2 ANQGSEA. DNA of the CDR3: TGCAGCTGTATGACAGGGGGGAACACCGGGGAGCTGTTTTTT. Amino acids: CSCMTGGNTGELFF.

The CDR3 nucleotides are TGTGCCAGCTCACAAACTAGCGGGAGTTACGAGCAGTACTTC. The encoded protein is CASSQTSGSYEQYF. The chain employs TRBV18 and TRBJ2-7, with 11 bases that match TRBD2. With V trimmed by 4 bases and J by 4 bases, 3 bases remained unmatched. Looked up from germline, CDR1 is KGHSH and CDR2 is LQKENI. This CDR3 is built from 14 residues.

This chain uses TRBV10-3 with TRBJ2-5; possibly TRBD1 for D (6 bases). Germline lookup yields CDR1 ENHRY and CDR2 SYGVKD. This CDR3 contains 14 residues. Trimming removed 6 bases at V and 1 base at J, with 12 bases between. The CDR3 coding sequence is TGTGCCATCAGCCAGGGGCTAGGCCAAGAGACCCAGTACTTC. As protein: CAISQGLGQETQYF.

This clone has only a few counts. J is TRBJ2-5 and V is TRBV18; D is uncertain. The CDR3 is 12 amino acids. Per the germline V gene, CDR1 is KGHSH and CDR2 is LQKENI. Trimming shortened V by 5 bases and J by 4 bases, and 8 bases separated the two germline ends. Here the CDR3 reads CASSSARETQYF. As DNA, the CDR3 is TGTGCCAGCTCATCCGCGAGAGAGACCCAGTACTTC.

The gene calls are TRBV2 and TRBJ2-1, with 13 bases that match TRBD2. Per the germline V gene, CDR1 is SNHLY and CDR2 is FYNNEI. V lost 6 bases, J lost 8 bases, and 4 bases stayed unmatched. The CDR3 consists of 14 residues. In DNA form, the CDR3 reads TGTGCCAGCAGGGGACTAGCGGGATTCCATGAGCAGTTCTTC. This sequence encodes CASRGLAGFHEQFF. The entire variable domain, with the rest obtained from reference TRBV2 and TRBJ2-1, is as follows: EPEVTQTPSHQVTQMGQEVILRCVPISNHLYFYWYRQILGQKVEFLVSFYNNEISEKSEIFDDQFSVERPDGSNFTLKIRSTKLEDSAMYFCASRGLAGFHEQFFGPGTRLTVL.

The chain employs TRBV28 and TRBJ2-1; D is unresolved. Trimming took off 10 bases at V and 7 bases at J, with 14 bases between the two ends. The germline V gene has CDR1 MDHEN and CDR2 SYDVKM. The CDR3 loop spans 12 amino acids. The chain's CDR3 is CATAPRVNEQFF. CDR3 DNA: TGTGCCACCGCACCTAGGGTTAATGAGCAGTTCTTC.

This clone was observed a few times. This sequence joins TRBV29-1 and TRBJ2-7; possibly TRBD1 for D (6 bases). The ends were cut back, 4 bases at V and 2 bases at J, with 15 bases in the middle. The CDR3 has 14 residues. In germline, CDR1 is SQVTM, CDR2 ANQGSEA. As DNA, the CDR3 is TGCAGCGTTGGTATAAGACAGGTTCCCTACGAGCAGTACTTC. Its protein product is CSVGIRQVPYEQYF.

This clone was observed a few times. This CDR3 is also generated by other DNA sequences in the sample. The V call is TRBV7-9, the J call TRBJ2-2; the D is unclear. V dropped 5 bases and J dropped 3 bases, with 4 bases sitting between them. Germline CDR1 is SEHNR and CDR2 is FQNEAQ (reference sequence). CDR3 length: 12 amino acids. In nucleotides, the CDR3 is TGTGCCAGCAGCCGAGACACCGGGGAGCTGTTTTTT. The encoded protein is CASSRDTGELFF.

This clone came up a few times. This chain uses TRBV19 with TRBJ2-3; 8 bases fit TRBD2. V was pared by 2 bases and J by 4 bases, with 8 bases of the junction left unmatched. The CDR3 totals 16 residues. Germline CDR1 LNHDA, CDR2 SQIVND (reference sequence). CDR3 amino acids: CASSIQAGARPDTQYF. In nucleotides, the CDR3 is TGTGCCAGTAGTATACAAGCGGGGGCTCGCCCAGATACGCAGTATTTT.

The rearrangement joins TRBV5-4 to TRBJ1-2, with 9 bases that match TRBD1. The CDR3 runs to 13 residues. V gave up 3 bases and J gave up 6 bases; unmatched junction bases: 3. The germline V gene encodes CDR1 SGHNT and CDR2 YYREEE (reference sequence). CDR3 region: CASSWDRVDGYTF. CDR3 nucleotide sequence: TGTGCCAGCAGCTGGGACAGGGTTGATGGCTACACCTTC.

The chain recombines TRBV30 with TRBJ2-7; TRBD1 is a possible D gene (8 bases). Trimming shortened V by 4 bases and J by 2 bases, and 27 bases separated the two germline ends. Germline CDR1 is GTSNPN and CDR2 is SVGIG (reference sequence). The CDR3 has 18 residues. CDR3 protein: CAWTGGLSAGVGPYEQYF. The CDR3 bases are TGTGCCTGGACAGGGGGCCTTTCGGCGGGAGTAGGGCCCTACGAGCAGTACTTC.

There are a few counts of this clone. The rearrangement uses TRBV29-1 and TRBJ2-7, with D possibly TRBD2 on 5 matching bases. Germline loops: CDR1 SQVTM, CDR2 ANQGSEA. CDR3 length equals 13 residues. V lost 2 bases and J lost 6, with 14 bases in between. The CDR3 nucleotides read TGCAGCGTTGAACTATCGAACGGAGGCGAGCAGTACTTC. The encoded protein is CSVELSNGGEQYF.

The chain employs TRBV5-1 and TRBJ1-1; 7 bases line up with TRBD1. This CDR3 region has 15 residues. Unmatched junction bases numbered 5, after V lost 1 base and J lost 2 bases. The germline gives CDR1 SGHRS, CDR2 YFSETQ. CDR3: CASSLRTGINTEAFF. CDR3 DNA: TGCGCCAGCAGCTTGCGGACAGGCATTAACACTGAAGCTTTCTTT.

There are a few counts of this clone. This chain connects TRBV7-2 to TRBJ2-1; TRBD1 is a possible D gene (6 bases). This CDR3 region has 15 residues. The V gene's germline CDR1 is SGHTA and CDR2 FQGNSA. V shed 5 bases and J shed 6 bases, with 17 bases lying between them. The CDR3 DNA is TGTGCCAGCAGCCCTCCGGGACAAAAAGGCAATGAGCAGTTCTTC. As protein: CASSPPGQKGNEQFF.